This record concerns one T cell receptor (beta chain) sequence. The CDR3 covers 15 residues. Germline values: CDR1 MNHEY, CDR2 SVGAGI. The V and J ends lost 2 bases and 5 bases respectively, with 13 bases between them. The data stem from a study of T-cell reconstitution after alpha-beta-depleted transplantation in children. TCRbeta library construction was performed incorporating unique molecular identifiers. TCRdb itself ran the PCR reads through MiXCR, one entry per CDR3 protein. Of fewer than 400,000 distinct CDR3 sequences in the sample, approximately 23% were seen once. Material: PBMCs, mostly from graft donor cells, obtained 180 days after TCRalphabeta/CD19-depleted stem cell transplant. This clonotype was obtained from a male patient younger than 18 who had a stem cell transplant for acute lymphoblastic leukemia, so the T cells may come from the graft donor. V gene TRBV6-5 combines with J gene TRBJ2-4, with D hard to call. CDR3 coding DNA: TGTGCCAGCAGTTACCGGCCACCCGCCCAAAACATTCAGTACTTC. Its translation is CASSYRPPAQNIQYF.